The 6 T cell receptor beta chains listed next were all sequenced from one sample in a study of beta chain features in type 1 diabetes. Every bit of the isolated RNA underwent reverse transcription, so sequencing read expressed TCRB transcripts. The protocol was immunoSEQ multiplex PCR, while the TCRdb copy is restricted to in-frame clones and leaves out a portion. The sample comprises approximately 60,000 clones, around three fifths of which are singletons, and 2% to 2.5% rests with the top ten. Sequences were obtained from Tregs from blood. Receptors originate from a woman under 30 in good health.

This chain joins TRBV7-6 and TRBJ2-5; a weak D match, TRBD1 (5 bases). The CDR3 is made up of 13 amino acids. Germline lookup yields CDR1 SGHVS and CDR2 FNYEAQ. The germline V and J ends were trimmed by 1 base and 8 bases, with 11 bases remaining between them. In DNA form, the CDR3 reads TGTGCCAGCAGCTTAGGGCGCAGGGAAACCCAGTACTTC. Translating gives CASSLGRRETQYF.

This clone was seen only once. V and J are TRBV7-3 and TRBJ1-6; D is undetermined. Germline CDR1 and CDR2: SGHTA and FQGTGA. The ends were cut back, 4 bases at V and 10 bases at J, with 11 bases in the middle. There are 13 residues in the CDR3. CDR3 amino acids: CASSSTKGSPLHF. The DNA of the CDR3 is TGTGCCAGCAGCTCGACTAAGGGCTCACCCCTCCACTTT.

The chain combines TRBV10-3 with TRBJ2-1; a possible D gene is TRBD1 (6 bases). Trimming took off 3 bases at V and 1 base at J, with 7 bases between the two ends. The germline CDR1 and CDR2 sequences are ENHRY and SYGVKD. There are 14 residues in the CDR3. CDR3 DNA sequence: TGTGCCATCAGTGAACAGGGATCCTACAATGAGCAGTTCTTC. This gives the protein CAISEQGSYNEQFF.

This clone has a handful of counts. V gene TRBV5-1 combines with J gene TRBJ1-6, with 7 nucleotides matching TRBD1. Germline loops: CDR1 SGHRS, CDR2 YFSETQ. The CDR3 loop spans 15 amino acids. V dropped 3 bases and J dropped 5; count of bases not matched to a gene: 5. The CDR3 sequence: CASSSQTGNNSPLHF. CDR3 nucleotide sequence: TGCGCCAGCAGCTCCCAGACAGGGAATAATTCACCCCTCCACTTT.

The CDR3: CASRPTGTVLGNEQFF. DNA for the CDR3: TGTGCCAGCAGACCTACCGGGACAGTGCTCGGCAATGAGCAGTTCTTC. This sequence joins TRBV7-8 and TRBJ2-1, with 7 bases fitting TRBD1. V dropped 6 bases and J dropped 6; count of bases not matched to a gene: 14. The CDR3 length is 16 residues. Germline V gene sequence: CDR1 SGHVS, CDR2 FQNEAQ.

The chain combines TRBV5-1 with TRBJ2-7; TRBD1 aligns across 9 bases. The junction had 6 bases not matched to a gene; V was cut back by 1 base and J by 4 bases. Germline V gene lookup returns CDR1 SGHRS and CDR2 YFSETQ. This CDR3 comprises 15 residues. The CDR3 DNA reads TGCGCCAGCAGCTTGACGACAGGGGGGTCTTACGAGCAGTACTTC. The encoded protein is CASSLTTGGSYEQYF.